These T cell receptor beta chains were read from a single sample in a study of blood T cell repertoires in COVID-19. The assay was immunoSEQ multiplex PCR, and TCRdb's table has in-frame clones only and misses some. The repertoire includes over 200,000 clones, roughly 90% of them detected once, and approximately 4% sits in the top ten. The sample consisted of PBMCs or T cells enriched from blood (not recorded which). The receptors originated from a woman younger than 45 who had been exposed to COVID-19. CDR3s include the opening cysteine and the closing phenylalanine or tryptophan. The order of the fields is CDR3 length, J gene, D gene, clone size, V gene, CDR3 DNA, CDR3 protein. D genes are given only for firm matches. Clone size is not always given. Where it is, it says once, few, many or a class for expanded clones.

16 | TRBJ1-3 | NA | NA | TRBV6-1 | TGTGCCAGCAGTGAAGCGGGGACAAATACTGGAAACACCATATATTTT | CASSEAGTNTGNTIYF
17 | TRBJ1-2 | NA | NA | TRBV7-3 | TGTGCCAGCAGCCGACACGCAGGTATAGAAAAAAACTATGGCTACACCTTC | CASSRHAGIEKNYGYTF
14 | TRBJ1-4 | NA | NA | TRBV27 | TGTGCCAGCAGTTCGAGACAGCCTAATGAAAAACTGTTTTTT | CASSSRQPNEKLFF
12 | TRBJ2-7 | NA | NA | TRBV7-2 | TGTGCCAGCAGCTTGGGAGTCTACGAGCAGTACTTC | CASSLGVYEQYF
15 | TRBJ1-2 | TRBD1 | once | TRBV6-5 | TGTGCCAGCAGTTCAAACAGGGGGCCTAACTATGGCTACACCTTC | CASSSNRGPNYGYTF
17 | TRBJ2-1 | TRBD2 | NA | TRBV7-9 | TGTGCCAGCAGTCCCCCCGGGGAACTAGCGGGGAGTGATGAGCAGTTCTTC | CASSPPGELAGSDEQFF
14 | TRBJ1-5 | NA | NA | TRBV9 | TGTGCCAGCAGCCCCCAAGCAGGGGTGCAGCCCCAGCATTTT | CASSPQAGVQPQHF
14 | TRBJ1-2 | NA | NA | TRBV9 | TGTGCCAGCAGCGTTCTAGGGGAGGTAAATGGCTACACCTTC | CASSVLGEVNGYTF
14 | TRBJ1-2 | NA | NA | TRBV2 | TGTGCCAGCAGTGAAGCGAGCACAGGGTATGGCTACACCTTC | CASSEASTGYGYTF
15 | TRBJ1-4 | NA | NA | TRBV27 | TGTGCCACCCCGCCCGGACGGGGACATAATGAAAAACTGTTTTTT | CATPPGRGHNEKLFF
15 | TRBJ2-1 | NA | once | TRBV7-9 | TGTGCCAGCAGCCCTGCGGGTCGGCGGAGCAATGAGCAGTTCTTC | CASSPAGRRSNEQFF
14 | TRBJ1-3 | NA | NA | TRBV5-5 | TGTGCCAGCAGCATAGACAGCACTGGAAACACCATATATTTT | CASSIDSTGNTIYF
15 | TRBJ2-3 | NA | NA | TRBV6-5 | TGTGCCAGCAGTTCAACAGGGGGGGCCAGGGATACGCAGTATTTT | CASSSTGGARDTQYF
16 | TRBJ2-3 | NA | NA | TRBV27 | TGTGCCAGCAGACTGGGGCAGTGGACGACCACAGATACGCAGTATTTT | CASRLGQWTTTDTQYF
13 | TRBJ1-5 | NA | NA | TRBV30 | TGTGCCTGGAGTAGCGGGTTAGATCAGCCCCAGCATTTT | CAWSSGLDQPQHF
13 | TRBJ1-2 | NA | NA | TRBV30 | TGTGCCTGGAGCCCAGGGCATCTCTATGGCTACACCTTC | CAWSPGHLYGYTF
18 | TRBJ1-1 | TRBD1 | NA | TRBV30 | TGTGCCTGGAGTGTAAGCTTCGGACAGGGGACCCTGAACACTGAAGCTTTCTTT | CAWSVSFGQGTLNTEAFF
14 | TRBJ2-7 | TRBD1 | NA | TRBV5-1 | TGCGCCAGCACCACCGGGACAGGGGCCTACGAGCAGTACTTC | CASTTGTGAYEQYF
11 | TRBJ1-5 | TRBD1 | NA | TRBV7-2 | TGTGCCAGCAGAAGACAGGGTCCCCAGCATTTT | CASRRQGPQHF
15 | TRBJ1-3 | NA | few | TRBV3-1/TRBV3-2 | TGTGCCAGCAGCCAAGAAAGGGGCTCTGGAAACACCATATATTTT | CASSQERGSGNTIYF
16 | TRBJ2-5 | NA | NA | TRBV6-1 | TGTGCCAGCAGTGACTTGACAGGTGCAAAACAAGAGACCCAGTACTTC | CASSDLTGAKQETQYF
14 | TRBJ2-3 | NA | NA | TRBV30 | TGTGCCTGGAGTGTATTAGGTAGGGGAGATACGCAGTATTTT | CAWSVLGRGDTQYF
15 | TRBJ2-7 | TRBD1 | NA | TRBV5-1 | TGCGCCAGCAGCGCCCGAGGGGGCGCGCCCGACGAGCAGTACTTC | CASSARGGAPDEQYF
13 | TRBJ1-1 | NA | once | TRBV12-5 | TGTGCTAGTGGGTCAGATATAGGGGCTGAAGCTTTCTTT | CASGSDIGAEAFF
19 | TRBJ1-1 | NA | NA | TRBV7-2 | TGTGCCAGCAGCCAGAGGTACGGACAATTCCAACCCATGAACACTGAAGCTTTCTTT | CASSQRYGQFQPMNTEAFF
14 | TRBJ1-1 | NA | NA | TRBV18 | TGTGCCAGCTCACCCGGGGGGGTCGGCACTGAAGCTTTCTTT | CASSPGGVGTEAFF
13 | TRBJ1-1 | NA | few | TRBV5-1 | TGCGCCAGCAGACTCGACAGTCTCGGAAGAGCTTTCTTT | CASRLDSLGRAFF
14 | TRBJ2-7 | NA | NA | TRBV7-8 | TGTGCCAGCAGCTTAGGACTACCACCCTACGAGCAGTACTTC | CASSLGLPPYEQYF
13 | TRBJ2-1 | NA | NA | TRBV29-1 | TGCAGCGTCGTCGGACAGACCATGGATGAGCAGTTCTTC | CSVVGQTMDEQFF
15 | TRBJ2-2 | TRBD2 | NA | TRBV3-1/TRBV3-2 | TGTGCCAGCAGCCGGCTTAGGACTAGCGCCGGGGAGCTGTTTTTT | CASSRLRTSAGELFF
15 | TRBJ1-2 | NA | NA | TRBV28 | TGTGCCAGCAGCTCGGGAATACTGACACGCTATGGCTACACCTTC | CASSSGILTRYGYTF
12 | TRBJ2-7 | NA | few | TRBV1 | TGCACCGCAGCGTCCTCCTCCTACGAGCAGTACTTC | CTAASSSYEQYF
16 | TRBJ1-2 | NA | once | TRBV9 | TGTGCCAGCAGCGTAGGCTCGGTTGGGTCCTGGCGGGACTACACCTTC | CASSVGSVGSWRDYTF
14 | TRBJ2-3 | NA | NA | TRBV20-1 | TGCAGTGCTAGTTTAACGGGGGGCACAGATACGCAGTATTTT | CSASLTGGTDTQYF
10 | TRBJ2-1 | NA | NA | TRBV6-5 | TGTGCCAGCAGGGAGCAGGGTCTGTTCTTC | CASREQGLFF
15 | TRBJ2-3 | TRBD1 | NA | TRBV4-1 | TGCGCCAGCAGCCCAGACAGGGGTAGGACAGATACGCAGTATTTT | CASSPDRGRTDTQYF